This TCR beta chain appears in the sequencing data of a study of T cells after posttransplantation cyclophosphamide. The CDR3 is 15 residues long. Germline-derived CDR1 and CDR2 are SNHLY and FYNNEI. The trim removed 4 bases at V and 8 bases at J, leaving 6 bases unmatched. Only in-frame clones appear in the TCRdb table, and some are missing; sequencing was by immunoSEQ multiplex PCR. Here the sample spans fewer than 25,000 clones, about 97% being singletons. The naive gate required viable CD3+CD4+ or CD3+CD8+ cells with CCR7+CD45RA+CD45RO-CD95-CD27+CD28+ phenotype. The receptor's source is a man in his fifties or sixties in good health, CMV-negative, and a related stem cell transplant donor. V is TRBV2 and J is TRBJ2-3, with 13 bases identical to TRBD2. The sample taken for sequencing was naive CD4+ T cells sorted from PBMCs. In DNA, the CDR3 is TGTGCCAGCAGTGGGCAACTAGCGGGGGGGAGTACGCAGTATTTT. This sequence encodes CASSGQLAGGSTQYF.